This TCR beta chain emerged from a study of T cell responses to AZD1222 COVID-19 vaccine. General study points: Mostly white British, mostly female donors; authors suggested clonal diversity may be underestimated.

Details on this clone: Its antigen remains unknown.

The table came from immunoSEQ multiplex PCR; TCRdb's copy has only in-frame clones and leaves some out. The sample carries around 170,000 clones, just over 90% recorded once. This CDR3 comprises 14 residues. V was pared by 4 bases and J by 8 bases, with 15 bases between. CDR1 is SGHDT, CDR2 YYEEEE, per germline. The chain is built from TRBV5-6 and TRBJ2-2, with D maybe TRBD2 (5 bases). This TCR came from an adult in good health. The source was peripheral blood, collected on day 0 of AZD1222 vaccination. The CDR3 DNA sequence: TGTGCCAGCAGCACCGGACTGGCCTCTGGGGAGCTGTTTTTT. Protein: CASSTGLASGELFF.